The 15 T cell receptor beta chains below were found in one sample sequenced in a study of blood T cells in healthy people across ages. A second about 6 to 12 cycle PCR used barcoded and J-beta primers. TCRdb analysed the 5' RACE reads with MiXCR anew, one entry per CDR3 protein. The sample shows 550,000 to 750,000 distinct CDR3 sequences, roughly 21% of them seen only once. Sequences were obtained from blood. The receptors derive from a man aged 65-85 years in good health.

This clonotype was counted a few times. The chain is built from TRBV7-9 and TRBJ2-5; D not resolved. Germline V lookup: CDR1 SEHNR, CDR2 FQNEAQ (reference sequence). This CDR3 is 13 amino acids long. V was pared by 5 bases and J by 0 bases, with 7 bases between. For the CDR3, the DNA is TGTGCCAGCAGCGCCAGGTACCAAGAGACCCAGTACTTC. It yields the protein CASSARYQETQYF.

This chain connects TRBV4-1 to TRBJ2-5; D uncertain. V lost 5 bases and J lost 2, with 9 bases in between. CDR1 is MGHRA and CDR2 is YSYEKL in the germline V gene. This CDR3 has 13 residues. The CDR3 nucleotides read TGCGCCAGCAGCGGGGTGGAGCAAGAGACCCAGTACTTC. Translating it yields CASSGVEQETQYF.

This clonotype was counted between two and nine times. This chain links TRBV16 with TRBJ1-5; D unclear. V lost 3 bases to trimming and J lost 3 bases, with 9 bases between them. This CDR3 is built from 14 residues. Germline V gives CDR1 KGHSY, CDR2 FQNENV. The CDR3, as DNA: TGTGCCAGCAGCCAGGGCAGCTCCAATCAGCCCCAGCATTTT. It specifies CASSQGSSNQPQHF. The full variable domain, in which reference TRBV16 and TRBJ1-5 provide the parts outside the CDR3, is GEEVAQTPKHLVRGEGQKAKLYCAPIKGHSYVFWYQQVLKNEFKFLISFQNENVFDETGMPKERFSAKCLPNSPCSLEIQATKLEDSAVYFCASSQGSSNQPQHFGDGTRLSIL.

This clonotype was detected many times. The chain is built from TRBV7-9 and TRBJ1-2, with 7 bases identical to TRBD1. The V and J ends lost 5 bases and 3 bases, in that order; junction bases with no gene match: 6. This CDR3 is built from 14 residues. Germline CDR1 is SEHNR and CDR2 is FQNEAQ (reference sequence). CDR3 in amino acids: CASSPRTGDYGYTF. CDR3 bases: TGTGCCAGCAGCCCCCGTACAGGGGACTATGGCTACACCTTC.

The chain recombines TRBV12-3 or TRBV12-4 with TRBJ2-7, with TRBD2 identical over 9 bases. The J segment lost 4 bases and the V segment lost 5 bases, leaving 9 bases of the junction unmatched. The CDR3 is made up of 15 amino acids. Here the CDR3 DNA reads TGTGCCAGCAGTCAGGGGGTAGCGGGAGTTTACGAGCAGTACTTC. Translating it yields CASSQGVAGVYEQYF.

The gene calls are TRBV20-1 and TRBJ2-1; tentative D call: TRBD1 (6 bases). The germline V gene has CDR1 DFQATT and CDR2 SNEGSKA (reference sequence). CDR3 length: 14 residues. V was pared by 0 bases and J by 12 bases, with 18 bases between. CDR3 protein: CSARDNRGGVGQFF. The CDR3 DNA reads as TGCAGTGCTAGAGATAACAGAGGGGGAGTGGGGCAGTTCTTC.

The rearrangement joins TRBV2 to TRBJ2-2; D uncertain. Trimming stripped 1 base from V and 2 bases from J, with 2 bases between. Germline V gene lookup returns CDR1 SNHLY and CDR2 FYNNEI. The CDR3 is 13 residues long. The CDR3 spells CASSEVNTGELFF. Written as DNA, the CDR3 is TGTGCCAGCAGTGAAGTTAACACCGGGGAGCTGTTTTTT. The full variable domain, its missing parts supplied by reference TRBV2 and TRBJ2-2, is EPEVTQTPSHQVTQMGQEVILRCVPISNHLYFYWYRQILGQKVEFLVSFYNNEISEKSEIFDDQFSVERPDGSNFTLKIRSTKLEDSAMYFCASSEVNTGELFFGEGSRLTVL.

J is TRBJ1-1 and V is TRBV5-1; no firm D call. The length of the CDR3 is 16 residues. Germline V lookup: CDR1 SGHRS, CDR2 YFSETQ. The ends were cut back, 1 base at V and 0 bases at J, with 13 bases in the middle. CDR3 bases: TGCGCCAGCAGCTTGCTTGGAATCGTCATGAACACTGAAGCTTTCTTT. Residues: CASSLLGIVMNTEAFF.

This clonotype has a single count. The chain combines TRBV20-1 with TRBJ2-1, with 9 bases that match TRBD1. The V and J ends lost 2 bases and 4 bases, in that order; junction bases with no gene match: 6. CDR1 is DFQATT and CDR2 is SNEGSKA in the germline V gene (reference sequence). This CDR3 comprises 15 residues. This chain's CDR3 is CSARSGTGWYNEQFF. The CDR3 DNA follows: TGCAGTGCTAGATCCGGGACAGGGTGGTACAATGAGCAGTTCTTC.

This clonotype was seen more than once but under ten times. The J gene is TRBJ2-7, the V gene TRBV5-1, with 11 positions matching TRBD2. Germline V gene sequence: CDR1 SGHRS, CDR2 YFSETQ. Trimming at V came to 0 bases and at J to 1 base, leaving 3 bases not matched to a gene. The CDR3 runs to 16 residues. CDR3 residues: CASSLGWTSGSYEQYF. The CDR3, as DNA: TGCGCCAGCAGCTTGGGATGGACTAGCGGGTCCTACGAGCAGTACTTC.

At least ten counts were recorded for this clonotype. The chain joins TRBV6-2 or TRBV6-3 to TRBJ2-5; TRBD2 matches 7 bases. Germline lookup yields CDR1 MNHEY and CDR2 SVGEGT. This CDR3 comprises 17 residues. Trimming cost V 2 bases and J 2 bases; bases outside gene matches: 11. The CDR3 region has the DNA TGTGCCAGCAGTTACGCCCCACGGGACTACCCTCAAGAGACCCAGTACTTC. Encoded protein: CASSYAPRDYPQETQYF.

This clonotype was counted a few times. V and J are TRBV4-3 and TRBJ2-7, with D uncertain. V was clipped by 3 bases and J by 0 bases, with 12 bases between them. Looked up from germline, CDR1 is LGHNA and CDR2 is YSLEER. The CDR3 has 15 amino acids. In nucleotides, the CDR3 is TGCGCCAGCAGCCAGGTCGGTGAGCCCTCCTACGAGCAGTACTTC. This encodes CASSQVGEPSYEQYF.

This clonotype was observed a handful of times. This chain joins TRBV30 and TRBJ1-2; tentative D call: TRBD1 (5 bases). Germline V CDR1 and CDR2: GTSNPN, SVGIG (reference sequence). V dropped 7 bases and J dropped 12 bases, with 21 bases sitting between them. The CDR3 has 12 amino acids. CDR3 loop: CALQDSGPTDTF. DNA of the CDR3: TGTGCCTTACAGGACTCCGGACCGACTGACACCTTC.

The chain carries TRBV20-1 and TRBJ2-4, with D perhaps TRBD1 (6 bases). The germline CDR1 and CDR2 sequences are DFQATT and SNEGSKA (reference sequence). The CDR3 sequence is 14 residues long. With 0 bases removed from V and 8 bases from J, the gap between germline ends came to 14 bases. The CDR3 DNA is TGCAGTGCTAGAGACTACAGGGAATCGGACATTCAGTACTTC. Protein: CSARDYRESDIQYF.

In DNA form, the CDR3 reads TGTGCCACCCGGACAGAGGGCGATAGCAATCAGCCCCAGCATTTT. Protein sequence: CATRTEGDSNQPQHF. The chain uses TRBV10-3 and TRBJ1-5; a weak D match, TRBD1 (6 bases). The CDR3 covers 15 residues. Germline CDR1 ENHRY, CDR2 SYGVKD. Trimming removed 10 bases from V and 0 bases from J, with 16 bases in between.